The rows below give T cell receptor beta chains drawn from one sample of a study of T cells after posttransplantation cyclophosphamide. Produced via immunoSEQ multiplex PCR; TCRdb's table is partial and in-frame only. The table records some 3,300 clones, 70% to 80% of them present only once. Sequencing was carried out using memory CD8+ T cells sorted from blood. The receptor source for this set is a woman aged 60-75 years in good health, CMV-negative, and a related stem cell transplant donor. Both conserved end residues are part of each CDR3. Each record gives: V gene, J gene, CDR3 protein.

TRBV4-2,TRBJ2-2,CASSQDRGSGAGELFF
TRBV5-6,TRBJ2-3,CASSLGPGTGHTDTQYF
TRBV11-2,TRBJ2-1,CASSLDRGSGSYNEQFF
TRBV9,TRBJ2-7,CASSVGGTGVTYEQYF
TRBV27,TRBJ2-2,CASSLQVGGELFF
TRBV5-4,TRBJ2-7,CAVPGLYPGEQYF
TRBV7-3,TRBJ2-1,CASSPSGSEVDEQFF
TRBV6-4,TRBJ2-3,CASSDGTSGGTDTQYF
TRBV19,TRBJ1-1,CASGNTEAFF
TRBV29-1,TRBJ2-1,CSVEGITAGAGYEQFF
TRBV29-1,TRBJ1-1,CSVGGGQANTEAFF
TRBV14,TRBJ2-4,CASSFGNIQYF
TRBV28,TRBJ1-5,CASSFRGAGNQPQHF
TRBV27,TRBJ2-1,CASSTGQPYNEQFF
TRBV4-3,TRBJ2-3,CASSQEGTSYTDTQYF
TRBV12-5,TRBJ2-2,CASGLLRTGDTGELFF
TRBV9,TRBJ2-2,CASSASGGATGELFF
TRBV4-3,TRBJ1-1,CASSQDWRETGGPSEAFF
TRBV9,TRBJ1-6,CASSVEGTANSPLHF
TRBV11-1,TRBJ2-1,CASRLGVEQFF
TRBV19,TRBJ1-5,CASSRDTYSNQPQHF
TRBV19,TRBJ1-1,CASSVDRLNTEAFF
TRBV29-1,TRBJ2-7,CSVAETGSYEQYF
TRBV18,TRBJ2-5,CASSHRGETQYF
TRBV5-6,TRBJ1-2,CASSSFGSTGDGYTF
TRBV4-3,.,CASSQETTRTYEQYF
TRBV6-4,TRBJ2-2,CASSETNTGELFF
TRBV28,TRBJ2-5,CASSAWTGVGETQYF
TRBV28,TRBJ2-2,CASRPDSGNTGELFF
TRBV7-6,TRBJ2-2,CASSSVYTGELFF
TRBV7-9,TRBJ2-1,CASSFSQRETDEQFF
TRBV7-9,TRBJ2-5,CASRLAGQETQYF
TRBV29-1,TRBJ1-2,CSVEDDRVLDGYTF
TRBV11-2,TRBJ2-1,CASSYTGGYNEQFF
TRBV28,TRBJ2-2,CASKLQGTNTGELFF
TRBV19,TRBJ2-6,CASSITSGQHNVLTF
TRBV6-6,TRBJ2-1,CASSSGGPSFNEQFF
TRBV7-3,TRBJ2-7,CASSHPRADYANEQYF
TRBV16,TRBJ2-1,CASSLAAGFEQFF
TRBV5-4,TRBJ1-1,CASSPSGAQNTEAFF
TRBV15,TRBJ2-3,CATSRDRDNSLTDTQYF
TRBV19,TRBJ2-1,CASSIVGGSGYNEQFF
TRBV4-2,TRBJ2-3,CASSQESGQGYDTQYF
TRBV6-4,TRBJ2-3,CASSGGDRDTDTQYF
TRBV7-6,TRBJ2-1,CASSKLAGGKGNEQFF
TRBV15,TRBJ2-1,CATSRVRGNEQFF
TRBV6-1,TRBJ2-2,CASNGDTGELFF
TRBV19,TRBJ2-1,CASGLQGSYNEQFF
TRBV28,TRBJ1-2,CASSLTQGLVDGYTF
TRBV9,TRBJ1-6,CASSLGQPGDYNSPLHF
TRBV7-9,TRBJ2-7,CASSLVGGVEQYF
TRBV7-7,TRBJ2-5,CASSFGAGQETQYF
TRBV29-1,TRBJ2-3,CSVEGDRNTDTQYF
TRBV10-3,TRBJ2-3,CAISDSSGRANRGDTQYF
TRBV7-6,TRBJ2-2,CASSFAGANTGELFF